One sample yielded the 9 T cell receptor beta chains listed below, sequenced in a study of T cell responses to AZD1222 COVID-19 vaccine. TCRdb's table, derived via immunoSEQ multiplex PCR, lists solely in-frame clones and lacks some. This table holds 110,000 to 150,000 clones, roughly 90% found once. Sequenced material: peripheral blood, taken on day 0 of AZD1222 vaccination. The origin of the receptors is an adult in good health.

The chain combines TRBV10-1 with TRBJ1-1; D perhaps matches TRBD1 (5 bases). Per germline, CDR1 WNHNN and CDR2 SYGVQD (reference sequence). V was pared by 2 bases and J by 4 bases, with 8 bases between. The CDR3 loop spans 13 amino acids. The CDR3 spells CASSELRGTEAFF. The CDR3 DNA reads TGCGCCAGCAGTGAGCTTAGGGGCACTGAAGCTTTCTTT.

The rearrangement uses TRBV28 and TRBJ1-2; TRBD1 aligns across 10 bases. Germline trimming cut 5 bases from V and 5 bases from J; bases unmatched to any gene: 8. The CDR3 extends over 15 amino acids. Germline CDR1 is MDHEN and CDR2 is SYDVKM. CDR3 region: CASSPGQGILYGYTF. CDR3 bases: TGTGCCAGCAGTCCGGGACAGGGGATCCTATATGGCTACACCTTC.

The chain joins TRBV29-1 to TRBJ1-2; 11 nucleotides agree with TRBD1. J was trimmed by 7 bases and V by 8 bases; bases with no gene match: 6. CDR3 length: 12 amino acids. The germline V gene encodes CDR1 SQVTM and CDR2 ANQGSEA. CDR3 nucleotide sequence: TGCAGCACTGGACAGGGGGCGGGTGGCTACACCTTC. This gives the protein CSTGQGAGGYTF.

This chain joins TRBV7-2 and TRBJ1-2, with D perhaps TRBD1 (5 bases). V dropped 6 bases and J dropped 7 bases, with 12 bases sitting between them. Germline V gene lookup returns CDR1 SGHTA and CDR2 FQGNSA. The CDR3 has 12 amino acids. The CDR3 coding sequence is TGTGCCAGCAGTCCAGGGTGGCGTGGCTACACCTTC. Protein sequence: CASSPGWRGYTF. The variable domain in full, completed from reference TRBV7-2 and TRBJ1-2, reads GAGVSQSPSNKVTEKGKDVELRCDPISGHTALYWYRQSLGQGLEFLIYFQGNSAPDKSGLPSDRFSAERTGGSVSTLTIQRTQQEDSAVYLCASSPGWRGYTFGSGTRLTVV.

V usage is TRBV28 and J usage is TRBJ2-7; 8 nucleotides agree with TRBD1. This CDR3 contains 14 residues. Trimming took 5 bases from V and 6 from J; bases not matched to a gene: 9. Germline V gives CDR1 MDHEN, CDR2 SYDVKM. The CDR3 is CASSTGTGGFEQYF. In nucleotides, the CDR3 is TGTGCCAGCAGTACCGGGACAGGCGGGTTCGAGCAGTACTTC.

The chain is built from TRBV7-3 and TRBJ2-1; D is unclear. Germline V gives CDR1 SGHTA, CDR2 FQGTGA. This CDR3 has 15 amino acids. V shed 0 bases and J shed 4 bases, with 10 bases lying between them. The CDR3 here is CASSLTWASYNEQFF. The CDR3 DNA is TGTGCCAGCAGCTTAACGTGGGCTAGTTACAATGAGCAGTTCTTC.

This chain connects TRBV19 to TRBJ1-1; D gene uncertain. Germline V gene data show CDR1 as LNHDA and CDR2 as SQIVND (reference sequence). Trimming removed 3 bases at V and 1 base at J, with 9 bases between. This CDR3 region has 14 residues. The CDR3 bases are TGTGCCAGTAGTATTAAGCTTACGAACACTGAAGCTTTCTTT. It yields the protein CASSIKLTNTEAFF.

The rearrangement uses TRBV9 and TRBJ1-2; D not resolved. The CDR3 runs to 13 residues. The germline V gene has CDR1 SGDLS and CDR2 YYNGEE. Between the trimmed V and J ends, which lost 0 bases and 7 bases, there was a span of 10 bases. CDR3 coding DNA: TGTGCCAGCAGCGTAGCTGGAGTCTCTGGCTACACCTTC. Protein: CASSVAGVSGYTF.

This clone was found once. The CDR3 loop is CASSVALHVGGYTF. DNA of the CDR3: TGTGCCAGCAGCGTAGCTTTGCACGTCGGGGGCTACACCTTC. The V call is TRBV11-2, the J call TRBJ1-2; D unclear. The germline CDR1 and CDR2 sequences are SGHAT and FQNNGV. This CDR3 region has 14 residues. Trimming took 5 bases from V and 8 from J, leaving 18 bases between them.